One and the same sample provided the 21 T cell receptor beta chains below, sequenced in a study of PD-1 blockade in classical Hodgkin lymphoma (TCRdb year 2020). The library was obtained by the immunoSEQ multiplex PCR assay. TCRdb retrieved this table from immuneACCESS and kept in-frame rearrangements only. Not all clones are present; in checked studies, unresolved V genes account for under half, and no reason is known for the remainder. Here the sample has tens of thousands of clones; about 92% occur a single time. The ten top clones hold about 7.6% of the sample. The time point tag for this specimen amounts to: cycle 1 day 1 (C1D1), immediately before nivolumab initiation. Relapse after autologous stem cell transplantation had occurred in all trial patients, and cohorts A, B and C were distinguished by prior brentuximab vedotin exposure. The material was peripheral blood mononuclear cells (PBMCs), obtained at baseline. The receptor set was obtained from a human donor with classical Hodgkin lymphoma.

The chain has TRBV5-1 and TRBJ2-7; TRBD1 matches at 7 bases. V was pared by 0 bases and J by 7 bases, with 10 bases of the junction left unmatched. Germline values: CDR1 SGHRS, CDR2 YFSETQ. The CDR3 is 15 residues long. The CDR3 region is CASSLVGTVLGEQYF. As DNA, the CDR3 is TGCGCCAGCAGCTTGGTAGGGACAGTCCTGGGTGAGCAGTACTTC.

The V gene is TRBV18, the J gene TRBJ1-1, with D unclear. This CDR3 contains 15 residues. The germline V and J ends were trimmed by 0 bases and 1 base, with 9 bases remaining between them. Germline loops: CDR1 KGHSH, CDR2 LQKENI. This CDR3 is CASSPPEGGNTEAFF. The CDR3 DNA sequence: TGTGCCAGCTCACCACCGGAGGGAGGGAACACTGAAGCTTTCTTT.

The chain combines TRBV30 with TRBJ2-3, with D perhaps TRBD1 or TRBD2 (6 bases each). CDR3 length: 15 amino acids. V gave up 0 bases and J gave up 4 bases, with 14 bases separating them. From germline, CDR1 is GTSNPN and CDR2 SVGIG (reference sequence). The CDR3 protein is CAWSVLPGASDTQYF. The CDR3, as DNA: TGTGCCTGGAGTGTACTACCGGGGGCTTCAGATACGCAGTATTTT.

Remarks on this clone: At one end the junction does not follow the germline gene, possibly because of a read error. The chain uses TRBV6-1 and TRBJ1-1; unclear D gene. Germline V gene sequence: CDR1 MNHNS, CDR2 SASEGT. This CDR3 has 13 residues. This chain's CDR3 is CASSEGRWTEISF. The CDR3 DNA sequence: TGTGCCAGCAGTGAAGGACGCTGGACTGAGATATCGTTT.

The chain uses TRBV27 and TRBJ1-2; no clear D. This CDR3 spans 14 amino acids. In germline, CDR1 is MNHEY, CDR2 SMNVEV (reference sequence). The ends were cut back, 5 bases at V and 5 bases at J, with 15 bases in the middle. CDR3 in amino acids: CASSPTGGRYGYTF. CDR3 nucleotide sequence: TGTGCCAGCAGTCCTACGGGCGGACGATATGGCTACACCTTC.

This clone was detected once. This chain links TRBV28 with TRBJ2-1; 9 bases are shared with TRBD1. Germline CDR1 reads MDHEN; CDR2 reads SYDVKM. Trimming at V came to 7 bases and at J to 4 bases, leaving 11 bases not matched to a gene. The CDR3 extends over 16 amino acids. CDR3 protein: CASTLALGQGYNEQFF. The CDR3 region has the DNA TGTGCCAGCACCTTGGCCCTAGGACAGGGGTACAATGAGCAGTTCTTC.

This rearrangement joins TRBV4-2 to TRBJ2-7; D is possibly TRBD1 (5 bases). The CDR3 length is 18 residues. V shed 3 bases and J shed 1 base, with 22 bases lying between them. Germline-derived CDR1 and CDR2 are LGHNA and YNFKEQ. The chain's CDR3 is CASSQVGGVGRFSYEQYF. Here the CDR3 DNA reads TGTGCCAGCAGCCAGGTTGGTGGGGTGGGGCGATTTTCCTACGAGCAGTACTTC.

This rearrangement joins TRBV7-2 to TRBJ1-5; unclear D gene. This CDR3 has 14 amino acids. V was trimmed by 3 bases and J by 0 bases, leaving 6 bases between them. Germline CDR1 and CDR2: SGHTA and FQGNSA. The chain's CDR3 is CASSFINSNQPQHF. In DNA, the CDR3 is TGTGCCAGCAGCTTTATTAATAGCAATCAGCCCCAGCATTTT.

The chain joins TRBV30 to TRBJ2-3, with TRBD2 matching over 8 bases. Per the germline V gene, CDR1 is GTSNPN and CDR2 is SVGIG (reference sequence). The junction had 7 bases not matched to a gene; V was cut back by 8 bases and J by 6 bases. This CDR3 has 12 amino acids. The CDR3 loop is CATSGGSDTQYF. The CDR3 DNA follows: TGTGCCACTAGCGGAGGCTCGGATACGCAGTATTTT.

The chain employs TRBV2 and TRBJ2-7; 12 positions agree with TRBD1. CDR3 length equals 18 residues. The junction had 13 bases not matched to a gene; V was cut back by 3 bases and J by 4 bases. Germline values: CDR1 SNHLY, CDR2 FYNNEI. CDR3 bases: TGTGCCAGCAGTGACACCGGGACAGGGGGCGCAGGTGGATACGAGCAGTACTTC. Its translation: CASSDTGTGGAGGYEQYF.

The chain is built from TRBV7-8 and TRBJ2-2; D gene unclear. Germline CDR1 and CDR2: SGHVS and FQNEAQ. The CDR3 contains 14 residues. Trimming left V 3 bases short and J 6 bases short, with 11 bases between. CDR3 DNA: TGTGCCAGCAGCTTGGAAAATAACTCCGGGGAGCTGTTTTTT. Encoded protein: CASSLENNSGELFF.

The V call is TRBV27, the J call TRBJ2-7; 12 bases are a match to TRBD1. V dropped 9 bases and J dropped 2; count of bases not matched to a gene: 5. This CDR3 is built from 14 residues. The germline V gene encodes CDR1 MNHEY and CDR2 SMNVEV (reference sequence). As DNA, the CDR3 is TGTGCCAGTGCCCGGGACAGGGGGCCCTACGAGCAGTACTTC. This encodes CASARDRGPYEQYF.

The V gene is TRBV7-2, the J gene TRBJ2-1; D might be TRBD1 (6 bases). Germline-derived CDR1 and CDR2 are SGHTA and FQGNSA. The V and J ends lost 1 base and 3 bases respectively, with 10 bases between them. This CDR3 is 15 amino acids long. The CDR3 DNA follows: TGTGCCAGCAGCTTAGAACAGGGAGTCTACAATGAGCAGTTCTTC. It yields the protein CASSLEQGVYNEQFF.

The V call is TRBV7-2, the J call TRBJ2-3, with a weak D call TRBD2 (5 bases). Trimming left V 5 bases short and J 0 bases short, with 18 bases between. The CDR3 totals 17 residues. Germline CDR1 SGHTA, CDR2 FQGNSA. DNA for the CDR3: TGTGCCAGCAGCCCCTCGTATGGAGCGGCTAGCACAGATACGCAGTATTTT. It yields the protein CASSPSYGAASTDTQYF.

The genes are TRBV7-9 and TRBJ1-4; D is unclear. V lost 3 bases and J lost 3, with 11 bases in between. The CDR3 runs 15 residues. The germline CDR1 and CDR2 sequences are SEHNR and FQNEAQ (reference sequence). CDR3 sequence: CASSFDYRANEKLFF. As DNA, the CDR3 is TGTGCCAGCAGCTTCGACTATAGGGCTAATGAAAAACTGTTTTTT.

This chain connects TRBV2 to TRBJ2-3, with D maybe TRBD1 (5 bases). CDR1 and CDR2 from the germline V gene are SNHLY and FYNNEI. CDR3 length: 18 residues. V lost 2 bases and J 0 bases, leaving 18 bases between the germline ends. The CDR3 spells CASSERSPTGDSTDTQYF. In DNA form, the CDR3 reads TGTGCCAGCAGTGAAAGGTCCCCCACAGGCGACAGCACAGATACGCAGTATTTT.

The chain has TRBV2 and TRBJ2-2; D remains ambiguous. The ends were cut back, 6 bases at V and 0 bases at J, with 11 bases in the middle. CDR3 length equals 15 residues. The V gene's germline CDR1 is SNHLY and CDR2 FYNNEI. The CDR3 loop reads CASRFGRSNTGELFF. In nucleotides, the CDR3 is TGTGCCAGCAGGTTCGGTAGGTCGAACACCGGGGAGCTGTTTTTT.

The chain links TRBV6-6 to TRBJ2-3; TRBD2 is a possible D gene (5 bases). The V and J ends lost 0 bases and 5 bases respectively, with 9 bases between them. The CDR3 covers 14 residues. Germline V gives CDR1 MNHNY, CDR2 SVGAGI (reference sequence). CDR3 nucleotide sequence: TGTGCCAGCAGTTACTCTGGGGAGATAGATACGCAGTATTTT. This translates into CASSYSGEIDTQYF.

The CDR3 coding sequence is TGTGCCAGCAGTGAAGCGTTCACACACGGGGGGGTGACTGAAGCTTTCTTT. It translates to CASSEAFTHGGVTEAFF. This chain joins TRBV6-1 and TRBJ1-1, with D perhaps TRBD1 (5 bases). The CDR3 loop spans 17 amino acids. V dropped 0 bases and J dropped 5 bases, with 19 bases sitting between them. Germline CDR1 reads MNHNS; CDR2 reads SASEGT.

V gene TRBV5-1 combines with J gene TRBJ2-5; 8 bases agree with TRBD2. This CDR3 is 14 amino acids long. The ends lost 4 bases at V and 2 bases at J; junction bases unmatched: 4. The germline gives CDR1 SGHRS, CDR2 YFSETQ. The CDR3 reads CASSAGLAQETQYF. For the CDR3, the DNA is TGCGCCAGCAGCGCAGGACTAGCTCAAGAGACCCAGTACTTC.

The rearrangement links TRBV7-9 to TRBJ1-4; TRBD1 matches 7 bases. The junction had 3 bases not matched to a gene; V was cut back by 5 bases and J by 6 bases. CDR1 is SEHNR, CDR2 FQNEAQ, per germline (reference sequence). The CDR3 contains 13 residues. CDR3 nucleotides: TGTGCCAGCAGCGCCGGGACAGATGAAAAACTGTTTTTT. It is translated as CASSAGTDEKLFF.